Listed here are 24 T cell receptor beta chains from one sample, sequenced in a study of blood T cell repertoires in COVID-19. Repertoires were generated with immunoSEQ multiplex PCR, while TCRdb's copy carries only in-frame clones and drops some. The table lists a few hundred thousand clones, around 87% of them singletons. Sequencing was carried out using peripheral blood. The receptors shown here come from a woman aged 45-60 years who had recovered from COVID-19.

The genes are TRBV7-2 and TRBJ2-5, with a possible D match to TRBD2 (6 bases). The CDR3 totals 13 residues. V lost 5 bases and J 1 base, leaving 8 bases between the germline ends. In germline, CDR1 is SGHTA, CDR2 FQGNSA. The CDR3 DNA reads as TGTGCCAGCAGCCCGGGACTCCAAGAGACCCAGTACTTC. Encoded protein: CASSPGLQETQYF.

The rearrangement joins TRBV11-3 to TRBJ2-2; a possible D gene is TRBD2 (5 bases). Germline values: CDR1 SGHNT, CDR2 YENEEA. The CDR3 is 13 residues long. The ends were cut back, 4 bases at V and 3 bases at J, with 6 bases in the middle. The CDR3 is CASSSGDTGELFF. CDR3 bases: TGTGCCAGCAGCTCCGGGGACACCGGGGAGCTGTTTTTT.

The rearrangement links TRBV5-1 to TRBJ2-5; 7 nucleotides line up with TRBD1. The CDR3 totals 14 residues. Per the germline V gene, CDR1 is SGHRS and CDR2 is YFSETQ. Germline trimming cut 4 bases from V and 5 bases from J; bases unmatched to any gene: 8. DNA for the CDR3: TGCGCCAGCAGCCTCCTAGACAGGGTGGAGACCCAGTACTTC. This gives the protein CASSLLDRVETQYF.

The chain recombines TRBV11-3 with TRBJ1-1, with 8 bases aligning to TRBD1. The CDR3 has 12 residues. The V gene end was trimmed by 1 base and the J gene end by 8 bases; junction bases not matched to a gene: 0. The germline gives CDR1 SGHNT, CDR2 YENEEA. CDR3 bases: TGTGCCAGCAGCTTAGGGACAGGGGAAGCTTTCTTT. This encodes CASSLGTGEAFF.

J is TRBJ2-3 and V is TRBV19; D remains ambiguous. Germline values: CDR1 LNHDA, CDR2 SQIVND (reference sequence). Trimming shortened V by 9 bases and J by 2 bases, and 12 bases separated the two germline ends. The length of the CDR3 is 13 residues. The CDR3 is CASTTRNTDTQYF. As DNA, the CDR3 is TGTGCCAGCACTACCCGTAACACAGATACGCAGTATTTT.

This clone was detected a few times. V usage is TRBV7-2 and J usage is TRBJ2-7, with D unresolved. This CDR3 spans 15 amino acids. V was trimmed by 0 bases and J by 4 bases, leaving 13 bases between them. The V gene's germline CDR1 is SGHTA and CDR2 FQGNSA. The DNA of the CDR3 is TGTGCCAGCAGCTTAGCAGAGGTCACCGGTTACGAGCAGTACTTC. Translated: CASSLAEVTGYEQYF.

This clone was observed a single time. The chain carries TRBV5-4 and TRBJ2-1; 7 positions match TRBD2. V lost 0 bases and J lost 3; bases outside the gene matches: 6. This CDR3 is 16 amino acids long. Germline V lookup: CDR1 SGHNT, CDR2 YYREEE (reference sequence). CDR3 coding DNA: TGTGCCAGCAGCTTGGGGGGAGGGAGGGGCTACAATGAGCAGTTCTTC. It yields the protein CASSLGGGRGYNEQFF.

The rearrangement joins TRBV5-1 to TRBJ2-5, with D perhaps matching TRBD2 (6 bases). Between the trimmed V and J ends, which lost 3 bases and 5 bases, there was a span of 14 bases. CDR3 length: 14 residues. CDR1 SGHRS and CDR2 YFSETQ come from the germline V gene. The CDR3 is CASSSGGARETQYF. CDR3 DNA sequence: TGCGCCAGCAGCTCCGGAGGGGCTCGGGAGACCCAGTACTTC.

The gene calls are TRBV6-5 and TRBJ2-5; 8 nucleotides agree with TRBD1. V lost 6 bases to trimming and J lost 5 bases; unmatched junction nucleotides: 5. Germline CDR1 reads MNHEY; CDR2 reads SVGAGI. The CDR3 is made up of 13 amino acids. The CDR3 bases are TGTGCCAGCAGACAGACAGGGGCCGAGACCCAGTACTTC. Residues: CASRQTGAETQYF.

CDR3: CASSPYRGASEKLFF. CDR3 sequence (DNA): TGTGCCAGCAGCCCGTACAGGGGAGCGAGTGAAAAACTGTTTTTT. V gene TRBV7-8 combines with J gene TRBJ1-4; TRBD1 matches at 7 bases. With 5 bases clipped from V and 7 bases from J, the junction kept 10 bases outside the gene matches. Germline assignment: CDR1 SGHVS and CDR2 FQNEAQ. The CDR3 runs to 15 residues.

This chain links TRBV28 with TRBJ2-1; 12 positions match TRBD2. The CDR3 is 18 amino acids. After removal of 6 bases from V and 7 bases from J, the junction contained 16 bases not matched to a gene. CDR1 and CDR2 from the germline V gene are MDHEN and SYDVKM. The CDR3 bases are TGTGCCAGCAGCCAAGGACTAGCGGGATACGTGCCGGCGAATGAGCAGTTCTTC. Protein sequence: CASSQGLAGYVPANEQFF.

This chain joins TRBV20-1 and TRBJ2-2; the D is unclear. The CDR3 has 11 residues. CDR1 and CDR2 from the germline V gene are DFQATT and SNEGSKA (reference sequence). The V and J ends lost 3 bases and 6 bases respectively, with 5 bases between them. The CDR3 protein is CSASNPGELFF. DNA of the CDR3: TGCAGTGCTAGCAATCCCGGGGAGCTGTTTTTT.

The J gene is TRBJ2-7, the V gene TRBV4-3, with a possible D match to TRBD2 (6 bases). There are 13 residues in the CDR3. CDR1 LGHNA and CDR2 YSLEER come from the germline V gene. V was clipped by 1 base and J by 4 bases, with 8 bases between them. In DNA form, the CDR3 reads TGCGCCAGCAGCCAAGTCGGGGGATACGAGCAGTACTTC. It yields the protein CASSQVGGYEQYF.

The chain employs TRBV28 and TRBJ1-2; D gene ambiguous. CDR1 MDHEN and CDR2 SYDVKM come from the germline V gene. V lost 6 bases to trimming and J lost 4 bases, with 9 bases between them. This CDR3 comprises 12 residues. CDR3 sequence reads: CASRFSPYGYTF. Written as DNA, the CDR3 is TGTGCCAGCAGGTTCTCTCCCTATGGCTACACCTTC.

This sequence joins TRBV10-3 and TRBJ2-6; a possible D gene is TRBD1 (6 bases). CDR3 length: 16 amino acids. CDR1 is ENHRY, CDR2 SYGVKD, per germline. With 0 bases removed from V and 2 bases from J, the gap between germline ends came to 8 bases. CDR3 DNA: TGTGCCATCAGTGAGTCAGCAGGGGCTGGGGCCAACGTCCTGACTTTC. It translates to CAISESAGAGANVLTF.

This clone turned up a few times. This chain uses TRBV6-2 or TRBV6-3 with TRBJ2-1; D gene ambiguous. The CDR3 sequence is 15 residues long. Germline V gives CDR1 MNHEY, CDR2 SVGEGT. Trimming removed 6 bases from V and 0 bases from J, with 12 bases in between. CDR3: CASSRTLTSYNEQFF. CDR3 bases: TGTGCCAGCAGCCGTACCCTAACCTCCTACAATGAGCAGTTCTTC.

This clone turned up a few times. The chain joins TRBV29-1 to TRBJ1-5, with D perhaps matching TRBD1 (6 bases). Germline V lookup: CDR1 SQVTM, CDR2 ANQGSEA. V lost 1 base, J lost 2 bases, and 12 bases lay in between. CDR3 length equals 15 residues. CDR3 nucleotide sequence: TGCAGCGTTGAAGGTAGACAGGAAGGCAATCAGCCCCAGCATTTT. Protein sequence: CSVEGRQEGNQPQHF.

The V and J genes are TRBV9 and TRBJ1-2; 7 nucleotides agree with TRBD1. The CDR3 loop spans 14 amino acids. Germline loops: CDR1 SGDLS, CDR2 YYNGEE. V lost 6 bases, J lost 8 bases, and 13 bases stayed unmatched. For the CDR3, the DNA is TGTGCCAGCACCGAGACAGACAGGGACTCGGGCTACACCTTC. It translates to CASTETDRDSGYTF.

This chain connects TRBV13 to TRBJ1-5; the D is unclear. Trimming shortened V by 5 bases and J by 0 bases, and 2 bases separated the two germline ends. The CDR3 covers 12 residues. Per the germline V gene, CDR1 is PRHDT and CDR2 is FYEKMQ (reference sequence). The CDR3 reads CASSLSNQPQHF. DNA for the CDR3: TGTGCCAGCAGCCTTAGCAATCAGCCCCAGCATTTT.

The rearrangement joins TRBV18 to TRBJ1-2; maybe TRBD1 (5 bases). The CDR3 length is 14 residues. V was cut by 6 bases and J by 4 bases, with 15 bases left in between. The V gene's germline CDR1 is KGHSH and CDR2 LQKENI. The CDR3: CASSPGRDFYGYTF. The CDR3 region has the DNA TGTGCCAGCTCCCCGGGTCGGGACTTCTATGGCTACACCTTC. The variable domain in full, completed from reference TRBV18 and TRBJ1-2, reads NAGVMQNPRHLVRRRGQEARLRCSPMKGHSHVYWYRQLPEEGLKFMVYLQKENIIDESGMPKERFSAEFPKEGPSILRIQQVVRGDSAAYFCASSPGRDFYGYTFGSGTRLTVV.

This chain uses TRBV3-1 (or the pseudogene TRBV3-2) with TRBJ2-5, with a possible D match to TRBD1 (5 bases). V lost 4 bases and J 4 bases, leaving 10 bases between the germline ends. The germline V gene has CDR1 LGHDT and CDR2 YNNKEL (reference sequence). This CDR3 contains 13 residues. The CDR3 loop reads CASSPQGAETQYF. The CDR3 coding sequence is TGTGCCAGCAGCCCTCAGGGTGCAGAGACCCAGTACTTC.

The genes are TRBV6-5 and TRBJ1-1, with a tentative D call TRBD1 (5 bases). The CDR3 sequence is 15 residues long. CDR1 and CDR2 from the germline V gene are MNHEY and SVGAGI. The ends were cut back, 6 bases at V and 2 bases at J, with 16 bases in the middle. This CDR3 reads CASRGRDGLNTEAFF. CDR3 DNA sequence: TGTGCCAGCAGGGGTAGGGACGGACTAAACACTGAAGCTTTCTTT.

The chain combines TRBV6-6 with TRBJ2-5, with a tentative D call TRBD2 (5 bases). Per germline, CDR1 MNHNY and CDR2 SVGAGI (reference sequence). The CDR3 has 13 amino acids. Trimming shortened V by 6 bases and J by 2 bases, and 10 bases separated the two germline ends. The CDR3 DNA is TGTGCCAGCAGCCAGCGGATACAAGAGACCCAGTACTTC. Translated: CASSQRIQETQYF.

V is TRBV4-1 and J is TRBJ1-1; 9 bases are a match to TRBD1. Germline lookup yields CDR1 MGHRA and CDR2 YSYEKL. V shed 3 bases, J shed 10 bases, and the junction held 15 bases outside the gene matches. The CDR3 is 16 amino acids. CDR3 in amino acids: CASSQIGFGTGILAFF. CDR3 sequence (DNA): TGCGCCAGCAGCCAGATCGGTTTCGGGACAGGGATTCTAGCTTTCTTT.